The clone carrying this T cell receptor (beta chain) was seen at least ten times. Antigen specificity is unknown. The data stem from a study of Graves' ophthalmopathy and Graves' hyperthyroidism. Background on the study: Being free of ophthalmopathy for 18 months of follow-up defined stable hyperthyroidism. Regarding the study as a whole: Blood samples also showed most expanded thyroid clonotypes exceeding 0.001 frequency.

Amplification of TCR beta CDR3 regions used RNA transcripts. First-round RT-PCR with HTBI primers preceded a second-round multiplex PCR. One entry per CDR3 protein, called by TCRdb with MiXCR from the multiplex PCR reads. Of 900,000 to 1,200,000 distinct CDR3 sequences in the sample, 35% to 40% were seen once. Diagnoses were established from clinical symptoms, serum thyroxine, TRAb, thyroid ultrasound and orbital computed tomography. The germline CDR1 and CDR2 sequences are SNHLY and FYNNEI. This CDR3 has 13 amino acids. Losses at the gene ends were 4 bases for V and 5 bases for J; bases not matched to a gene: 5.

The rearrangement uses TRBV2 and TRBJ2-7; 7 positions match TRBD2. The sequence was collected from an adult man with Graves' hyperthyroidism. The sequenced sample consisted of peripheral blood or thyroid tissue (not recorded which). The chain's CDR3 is CASSGVTSDEQYF. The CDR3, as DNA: TGTGCCAGCAGTGGGGTTACTAGCGACGAGCAGTACTTC.